These 29 T cell receptor beta chains were sequenced from one sample in a study of monozygotic twins with inflammatory bowel disease. TCRdb re-analyzed the 5' RACE reads; it lists each CDR3 protein once, without DNA. The sample data list approximately 100,000 distinct CDR3 sequences. Sequenced: blood. The receptors stem from a human donor with ulcerative colitis or Crohn's disease, or a healthy co-twin of an affected twin (not recorded which).

This CDR3 is CASSPTRAGELFF. This chain connects TRBV7-7 to TRBJ2-2; TCRdb reports TRBD2, a call that lacks DNA to check it against. Germline V CDR1 and CDR2: SSHAT, FNYEAQ (reference sequence). The CDR3 has 13 residues.

The chain uses TRBV5-1 and TRBJ2-7; the D call from TCRdb, TRBD1, cannot be confirmed without DNA. Per germline, CDR1 SGHRS and CDR2 YFSETQ. This CDR3 is 15 amino acids long. CDR3 protein: CASSLAQGQYYEQYF.

The chain uses TRBV7-2 and TRBJ2-5. CDR1 is SGHTA, CDR2 FQGNSA, per germline. The length of the CDR3 is 11 residues. The CDR3 sequence: CASRAEETQYF.

The J gene is TRBJ2-2, the V gene TRBV6-4; lacking DNA, the TRBD2 call made by TCRdb goes unchecked. Germline loops: CDR1 MRHNA, CDR2 SNTAGT. The CDR3 is 15 amino acids. The CDR3 spells CASSEGPGDTGELFF.

CDR3 loop: CASCPGTGGGNEKLFF. This chain connects TRBV5-1 to TRBJ1-4; lacking DNA, the TRBD1 call made by TCRdb goes unchecked. The CDR3 sequence is 16 residues long. The germline V gene has CDR1 SGHRS and CDR2 YFSETQ.

This chain joins TRBV10-3 and TRBJ2-7; TCRdb outputs TRBD1, but without DNA this stays unchecked. Germline V gene data show CDR1 as ENHRY and CDR2 as SYGVKD. The CDR3 has 16 amino acids. CDR3: CAISESGQGGSYEQYF.

The chain carries TRBV5-1 and TRBJ2-7; absent DNA, TCRdb's TRBD1 call cannot be checked. The CDR3 spans 14 residues. Germline V lookup: CDR1 SGHRS, CDR2 YFSETQ. CDR3: CASSFDRTGYEQYF.

Considering frequency, this clonotype is large. This chain links TRBV5-4 with TRBJ1-1; TCRdb proposes TRBD1, but this gene call is untestable without DNA. Germline V gives CDR1 SGHNT, CDR2 YYREEE (reference sequence). This CDR3 spans 16 amino acids. CDR3 residues: CASSDLGQGFLGEAFF.

CDR3 region: CATSDPSPQLAGVGNEQFF. The V call is TRBV24-1, the J call TRBJ2-1; TCRdb's assignment of TRBD2 cannot be checked, as there is no DNA. The CDR3 runs 19 residues. The germline gives CDR1 KGHDR, CDR2 SFDVKD.

CDR3 in amino acids: CAISESKTHNEQFF. V is TRBV10-3 and J is TRBJ2-1. Germline CDR1 is ENHRY and CDR2 is SYGVKD. This CDR3 region has 14 residues.

V gene TRBV29-1 combines with J gene TRBJ2-1; no DNA is available, so the TRBD2 call from TCRdb remains unchecked. CDR1 and CDR2 (germline): SQVTM, ANQGSEA. The length of the CDR3 is 15 residues. CDR3 region: CSVEGGGREGDEQFF.

V and J are TRBV7-2 and TRBJ1-5. The CDR3 contains 12 residues. Germline V CDR1 and CDR2: SGHTA, FQGNSA. This chain's CDR3 is CASSLQNQPQHF.

The V gene is TRBV20-1, the J gene TRBJ2-7; there is no DNA to check the TCRdb D call of TRBD2. CDR3 length: 14 amino acids. Looked up from germline, CDR1 is DFQATT and CDR2 is SNEGSKA (reference sequence). CDR3 protein: CSAFLAGGTYEQYF.

The CDR3 spells CASSPYTSGGADTQYF. This sequence joins TRBV5-4 and TRBJ2-3; TCRdb's D call, TRBD2, is unchecked because there is no DNA. The CDR3 length is 16 residues. Germline lookup yields CDR1 SGHNT and CDR2 YYREEE (reference sequence).

The rearrangement uses TRBV24-1 and TRBJ2-3. The V gene's germline CDR1 is KGHDR and CDR2 SFDVKD. The CDR3 runs to 16 residues. This chain's CDR3 is CATSDPTKGSTDTQYF.

This CDR3 is CSAMILAGVRSYNEQFF. The rearrangement uses TRBV20-1 and TRBJ2-1; TCRdb proposes TRBD2, but this gene call is untestable without DNA. Germline CDR1 reads DFQATT; CDR2 reads SNEGSKA (reference sequence). The CDR3 spans 17 residues.

The chain is built from TRBV24-1 and TRBJ2-3; TCRdb returns TRBD1, unconfirmable since there is no DNA. Germline V gene data show CDR1 as KGHDR and CDR2 as SFDVKD. CDR3 length: 17 amino acids. CDR3 protein: CATSDLFRVTCTDTQYF.

The CDR3 loop reads CASSEFFNTGELFF. This chain links TRBV6-4 with TRBJ2-2. This CDR3 region has 14 residues. Per the germline V gene, CDR1 is MRHNA and CDR2 is SNTAGT.

The chain carries TRBV4-2 and TRBJ2-7. This CDR3 has 15 amino acids. The germline V gene has CDR1 LGHNA and CDR2 YNFKEQ. The CDR3 is CASSQDAKRSYEQYF.

J is TRBJ2-7 and V is TRBV5-1; without DNA, the TCRdb call of TRBD2 cannot be checked. This CDR3 contains 14 residues. The germline CDR1 and CDR2 sequences are SGHRS and YFSETQ. CDR3 sequence reads: CASSYSGSSYEQYF.

The chain couples TRBV7-2 to TRBJ1-1. CDR1 and CDR2 from the germline V gene are SGHTA and FQGNSA. This CDR3 is 12 amino acids long. CDR3 loop: CASSPVEAEAFF. Looking up the rest from reference TRBV7-2 and TRBJ1-1 gives the full variable domain: GAGVSQSPSNKVTEKGKDVELRCDPISGHTALYWYRQSLGQGLEFLIYFQGNSAPDKSGLPSDRFSAERTGGSVSTLTIQRTQQEDSAVYLCASSPVEAEAFFGQGTRLTVV.

J is TRBJ1-4 and V is TRBV20-1; TCRdb lists TRBD1, though no DNA is available to test this call. The germline V gene encodes CDR1 DFQATT and CDR2 SNEGSKA (reference sequence). This CDR3 region has 14 residues. This chain's CDR3 is CSARVDSGAGKLFF.

J is TRBJ2-3 and V is TRBV7-3; the TCRdb call, TRBD1, lacks DNA for checking. The CDR3 is made up of 13 amino acids. CDR1 is SGHTA, CDR2 FQGTGA, per germline. The CDR3 region is CASTLTRGGTQYF.

The gene calls are TRBV20-1 and TRBJ2-1; checking the TCRdb D call of TRBD2 is not possible without DNA. The CDR3 covers 13 residues. Per the germline V gene, CDR1 is DFQATT and CDR2 is SNEGSKA (reference sequence). CDR3 sequence: CSAQLAGLIEQFF.

The chain couples TRBV29-1 to TRBJ1-5. This CDR3 spans 12 amino acids. Germline CDR1 and CDR2: SQVTM and ANQGSEA. This CDR3 reads CSVGSDNQPQHF.

This chain links TRBV5-4 with TRBJ2-5; TCRdb designates TRBD1, a call that cannot be tested without DNA. Germline lookup yields CDR1 SGHNT and CDR2 YYREEE (reference sequence). The CDR3 spans 13 residues. CDR3: CASSFQGGETQYF.

V and J are TRBV6-1 and TRBJ2-7; TCRdb calls TRBD2, which cannot be checked without DNA. Germline V gives CDR1 MNHNS, CDR2 SASEGT. This CDR3 is built from 14 residues. CDR3 region: CASSPGLDPYEQYF.

The genes are TRBV18 and TRBJ1-4. Germline CDR1 and CDR2: KGHSH and LQKENI. The CDR3 runs 13 residues. This CDR3 reads CASSPTREAKLFF.

The chain has TRBV20-1 and TRBJ2-1; TCRdb proposes TRBD1, but this gene call is untestable without DNA. The CDR3 extends over 15 amino acids. Germline V CDR1 and CDR2: DFQATT, SNEGSKA (reference sequence). CDR3 loop: CSARDLGADNNEQFF.